This entry describes one T cell receptor beta chain. The CDR3 has 15 amino acids. Trimming took 1 base from V and 3 from J, leaving 10 bases between them. Germline V CDR1 and CDR2: SGHTA, FQGNSA. This specimen belongs to a study of blood T cell repertoires in COVID-19. Study as a whole: Sources were T cells, B-cell-depleted T cells, or PBMCs; the material itself was cDNA or gDNA.

The table came from immunoSEQ multiplex PCR; TCRdb's copy has only in-frame clones and leaves some out. Of tens of thousands of clones in the sample, approximately 90% were seen once. The V gene is TRBV7-2, the J gene TRBJ1-5; maybe TRBD1 (5 bases). Sequenced input: peripheral blood. The receptor's source is a man aged 60-69 years with acute or convalescent COVID-19. The CDR3 region is CASSLVRGPNQPQHF. DNA of the CDR3: TGTGCCAGCAGCTTAGTGCGGGGCCCCAATCAGCCCCAGCATTTT.